These 8 T cell receptor beta chains share one sample of origin, sequenced in a study of T cell repertoires in cytomegalovirus infection. These receptors lack a known antigen. MiXCR, applied by TCRdb to the reads, yields one record per CDR3 protein. This sample carries about a million distinct CDR3 sequences, approximately 30% of them seen once, and the ten largest clones take over 10%. The sequencing used cultured CD8+ T cells from PBMCs, collected from culture after CMV antigen stimulation. These receptors all stem from a human donor in good health (CMV status not recorded). Some clones in this sample may be carry-over from other donors' samples.

The rearrangement uses TRBV19 and TRBJ1-5; tentative D call: TRBD1 (5 bases). V was shortened by 6 bases and J by 1 base, with 16 bases between the two germline ends. Germline lookup yields CDR1 LNHDA and CDR2 SQIVND (reference sequence). The CDR3 covers 16 residues. The CDR3 nucleotides are TGTGCCAGTAGCCGGGACGGTACCTTGAGCAATCAGCCCCAGCATTTT. Translation: CASSRDGTLSNQPQHF.

This clonotype was counted between two and nine times. The genes are TRBV19 and TRBJ2-2; 8 bases line up with TRBD1. Germline trimming cut 4 bases from V and 3 bases from J; bases unmatched to any gene: 7. This CDR3 has 16 amino acids. The V gene's germline CDR1 is LNHDA and CDR2 SQIVND (reference sequence). The CDR3 here is CASSRGQGPDTGELFF. As DNA, the CDR3 is TGTGCCAGTAGTAGAGGACAGGGTCCGGACACCGGGGAGCTGTTTTTT.

This clonotype was seen at least ten times. This chain links TRBV7-8 with TRBJ1-1; D is possibly TRBD1 (5 bases). V lost 2 bases, J lost 1 base, and 17 bases lay in between. The CDR3 spans 17 residues. Germline V CDR1 and CDR2: SGHVS, FQNEAQ. This CDR3 is CASSLIRRGRQNTEAFF. The CDR3 DNA is TGTGCCAGCAGCTTAATTCGGAGGGGCAGACAGAACACTGAAGCTTTCTTT.

This clonotype was counted many times. This chain connects TRBV7-2 to TRBJ2-5; 12 bases align to TRBD2. This CDR3 is built from 16 residues. Germline values: CDR1 SGHTA, CDR2 FQGNSA. The V gene end was trimmed by 5 bases and the J gene end by 5 bases; junction bases not matched to a gene: 9. In DNA, the CDR3 is TGTGCCAGCAGCACCGAAGGACTAGCGGGGTGGGAGACCCAGTACTTC. It translates to CASSTEGLAGWETQYF.

The V and J genes are TRBV12-3 or TRBV12-4 and TRBJ1-2, with D perhaps TRBD1 (5 bases). Trimming cost V 5 bases and J 0 bases, with 13 bases left between them. The length of the CDR3 is 15 residues. The chain's CDR3 is CASSPPGLANYGYTF. CDR3 sequence (DNA): TGTGCCAGCAGTCCCCCGGGACTAGCTAACTATGGCTACACCTTC.

J is TRBJ2-7 and V is TRBV28; TRBD1 agrees at 10 bases. The CDR3 contains 14 residues. CDR1 and CDR2 from the germline V gene are MDHEN and SYDVKM. The CDR3 loop reads CVSSPGTGAHEQYV. CDR3 nucleotide sequence: TGTGTCAGCAGTCCCGGGACAGGGGCCCACGAGCAGTACGTC.

This clonotype showed up many times. The V and J genes are TRBV4-1 and TRBJ2-1; D call uncertain. Germline V gene data show CDR1 as MGHRA and CDR2 as YSYEKL. V shed 2 bases and J shed 2 bases, with 10 bases lying between them. This CDR3 region has 15 residues. This CDR3 is CASSQRHPTYNEQFF. In DNA form, the CDR3 reads TGCGCCAGCAGCCAACGACATCCAACCTACAATGAGCAGTTCTTC.

This clonotype was recorded at least ten times. J is TRBJ2-5 and V is TRBV12-3 or TRBV12-4, with 10 positions matching TRBD2. V gave up 6 bases and J gave up 2 bases; unmatched junction bases: 6. The CDR3 covers 15 residues. DNA of the CDR3: TGTGCCAGCAGAATTGGACTAGCGGATCAAGAGACCCAGTACTTC. Protein product: CASRIGLADQETQYF.